This T cell receptor beta chain was retrieved from a study of shared clonotypes between healthy human individuals (dated by TCRdb to the early 2020s). Regarding the study in general: The cohort included three men and a couple of women between 18 and 49 years of age. For each donor, three plates each were used for CD4 naive and CD4 memory, two plates were used for CD8 naive, and one plate was used for CD8 memory. To estimate repertoire size and how much clonotypes are shared between individuals, the study performed deep sequencing of blood TCR repertoires from roughly five healthy adults. Libraries were prepared and TCR repertoires were sequenced by different laboratories using diverse techniques, in order to increase sequencing depth and limit assay-specific biases. Between about 0.8 and 8.9 billion PBMCs per donor were obtained by leukapheresis.

CDR1 and CDR2, per the germline V gene, are LGHNA and YNFKEQ. The CDR3 sequence holds 14 residues, the cysteine and phenylalanine included. Of all the DNA, just the CDR3 is kept, 42 bases in frame from base 1. Here V drops 3 bases and J drops 4 bases, and the junction holds 6 bases not matched to any gene. The paper as a whole reports these results and caveats: Based on pairwise subsampling, the degree of clonotype sharing among donors was expected to be affected by sequencing depth. Only blood was sampled, and tissue TCR repertoires likely differ from those in blood. Compared with non-shared clonotypes, the clonotypes found in all four sorted-subset donors had higher generation probabilities. Because the study included only a small number of donors, the genetic and exposure-history diversity represented was limited. Larger estimated clonotype richness was generally found for naive subsets than for memory subsets. Across a few donors, about 5% of naive CD4, roughly 3.5% of naive CD8, under 2.5% of memory CD4, and about 0.4% of memory CD8 clonotypes were shared. Rarefaction of sorted-subset datasets indicated incomplete sequencing despite the large sequencing depth.

CD8 naive samples were CD45RO-negative cells positively selected for CCR7, giving a CD45RA+CCR7+ population that excluded TemRA cells. The donors were healthy, HIV-negative adults who had no recently reported acute infections or vaccinations. Every donor was a Caucasian adult living in Nashville, Tennessee, USA. Blood was obtained by leukapheresis, after which PBMCs were separated by Ficoll-Histopaque density gradient centrifugation and cryopreserved in liquid nitrogen vapor phase. Purity and quantity of every magnetically sorted T cell population were checked by analytical flow cytometry. Genomic DNA was isolated from every sorted fraction and measured by UV absorbance on a Nanodrop 2000c. Turning to this clone: Its antigen has not been determined. Per-base quality was not reported, and no clone a single base away is much larger than it. The sample carries other DNA sequences with the same CDR3.

TCR CDR3 regions were amplified from genomic DNA by multiplex PCR using the deep immunoSEQ assay. For each cell subset, the extracted genomic DNA was distributed evenly across all wells of several immunoSEQ 96-well plates, and each plate served as one replicate. Each replicate PCR for sorted subsets received around 200 ng genomic DNA, equal to tens of thousands of T cell genomes. Purified libraries were quantified with a Qubit 3.0 fluorometer, sized on a Bioanalyzer 2100, and re-quantified with the KAPA Library Quantification kit. A separate single-read 150-cycle Illumina NextSeq 550 flow cell was used to sequence each immunoSEQ 96-well plate. Under the source paper's analysis protocol: Because only junctional sequences without quality scores were contained in the immunoSEQ output, filtering matching that applied to full-length reads could not be performed. To assign V/J genes and CDR3, sequences were annotated against IMGT germline references using PyIR, a Python wrapper for IgBLAST v1.9. Reads with weak V/J assignments (E-value above 1e-6), missing CDR3, stop codons, out-of-frame junctions, or ambiguous translated residues were removed. A V3J clonotype was defined by an identical inferred V gene, J gene, and CDR3 amino acid sequence. Percentage overlap between repertoires was calculated by dividing the number of shared unique clonotypes by the size of the smaller repertoire. Richness of each repertoire was evaluated using RTK rarefaction, the Chao1 estimator, and Recon v2.1 estimates of unobserved clonotypes. Generation probabilities for all TCRbeta clonotypes obtained by the gDNA method from four donors were computed using OLGA. The clones in this table, taken by TCRdb from immuneACCESS, are in-frame only. Not every clone is retained; where verified, under half of the shortfall comes from an unresolved V gene, and the cause of the rest is unknown. D and trimming were read from the DNA, whereas the V and J calls and clone size are those reported in that table. Within this sample are approximately 590,000 clones, with 95% to 96% of them counted one time only. The ten largest clones represent 0.11% of the sample.

The chain joins TRBV4-2 to TRBJ2-7, and TRBD2 aligns with 7 junction nucleotides. The sequenced material came from naive CD8+ T cells sorted from blood. The cell subset or site label for this specimen denotes: CD45RA+CCR7+. The sequence was obtained from a woman younger than 45 in good health. The CDR3 region reads CASSQDSGGYEQYF. Here is the DNA: TGTGCCAGCAGCCAGGACTCGGGGGGATACGAGCAGTACTTC.